This entry lists 16 T cell receptor beta chains sequenced from one sample in a study of blood T cell repertoires in COVID-19. Generated by immunoSEQ multiplex PCR, the TCRdb table keeps only in-frame clones and is missing some. The sample holds 250,000 to 300,000 clones, 86% seen once. Sequenced material: peripheral blood. These receptors were taken from a woman aged 70 to 79 with COVID-19, enrolled during active disease.

J is TRBJ2-3 and V is TRBV7-8, with 7 bases aligning to TRBD1. Germline trimming cut 2 bases from V and 2 bases from J; bases unmatched to any gene: 13. This CDR3 has 18 amino acids. Germline-derived CDR1 and CDR2 are SGHVS and FQNEAQ. CDR3 residues: CASSLSQPRGLNTDTQYF. The CDR3 DNA reads TGTGCCAGCAGCTTATCTCAGCCGAGGGGGCTTAACACAGATACGCAGTATTTT.

J is TRBJ1-5 and V is TRBV19, with TRBD1 as a possible D gene (5 bases). The V end lost 2 bases, the J end lost 1 base, and 9 bases lay between the germline ends. The CDR3 length is 15 residues. Germline V lookup: CDR1 LNHDA, CDR2 SQIVND (reference sequence). The CDR3 loop is CASSITGVSNQPQHF. DNA for the CDR3: TGTGCCAGTAGTATAACGGGGGTGAGCAATCAGCCCCAGCATTTT.

In its sample, this clone was seen once. V gene TRBV2 combines with J gene TRBJ1-4; 7 bases align to TRBD1. CDR3 size: 15 residues. Germline loops: CDR1 SNHLY, CDR2 FYNNEI. After removal of 3 bases from V and 2 bases from J, the junction contained 3 bases not matched to a gene. The CDR3 sequence: CASSDTGVTNEKLFF. The CDR3 DNA reads TGTGCCAGCAGTGATACAGGGGTTACTAATGAAAAACTGTTTTTT.

This sequence joins TRBV5-4 and TRBJ2-3; TRBD1 is a possible D gene (6 bases). Germline-derived CDR1 and CDR2 are SGHNT and YYREEE (reference sequence). V lost 3 bases and J 5 bases, leaving 16 bases between the germline ends. This CDR3 comprises 15 residues. The chain's CDR3 is CASSSGQGLRDTQYF. For the CDR3, the DNA is TGTGCCAGCAGCTCGGGACAAGGACTTCGAGATACGCAGTATTTT.

For this clone: At one end, the junction sequence differs from germline, possibly due to a read error. The rearrangement links TRBV5-5 to TRBJ1-1, with D tentatively TRBD1 (6 bases). CDR3 length equals 13 residues. CDR1 is SGHKS, CDR2 YYEKEE, per germline (reference sequence). Here the CDR3 DNA reads TGTGCCAGCAGCTTGACAGGGAACGCTGAAGCTTTCTTT. It is translated as CASSLTGNAEAFF.

The V and J genes are TRBV19 and TRBJ1-6; D gene unclear. Germline V gene sequence: CDR1 LNHDA, CDR2 SQIVND (reference sequence). The CDR3 consists of 14 residues. Trimming removed 9 bases from V and 8 bases from J, with 17 bases in between. The CDR3 spells CASQIGLGYSPLHF. CDR3 in DNA: TGTGCCAGCCAGATCGGACTAGGATATTCACCCCTCCACTTT.

This rearrangement joins TRBV27 to TRBJ2-1; 8 nucleotides align to TRBD2. The length of the CDR3 is 12 residues. After removal of 2 bases from V and 13 bases from J, the junction contained 4 bases not matched to a gene. CDR1 is MNHEY and CDR2 is SMNVEV in the germline V gene (reference sequence). The CDR3 nucleotides are TGTGCCAGCAGTTTACCAGCGGGGGAACAGTTCTTC. This translates into CASSLPAGEQFF.

The count of this clone is one. The chain carries TRBV5-4 and TRBJ2-7, with TRBD2 matching 11 bases. Per the germline V gene, CDR1 is SGHNT and CDR2 is YYREEE (reference sequence). V was pared by 0 bases and J by 6 bases, with 5 bases of the junction left unmatched. CDR3 length: 15 amino acids. CDR3 residues: CASSLVAGGQGEQYF. In nucleotides, the CDR3 is TGTGCCAGCAGCTTGGTAGCGGGGGGGCAGGGCGAGCAGTACTTC.

The chain employs TRBV6-1 and TRBJ2-5; TRBD1 aligns across 11 bases. The germline V gene encodes CDR1 MNHNS and CDR2 SASEGT. The CDR3 is 20 amino acids. The ends lost 4 bases at V and 1 base at J; junction bases unmatched: 17. The CDR3 nucleotides read TGTGCCAGCAGTGCCCGGACAGGGGGCAGCCTTATGATGGTCCAAGAGACCCAGTACTTC. Translation gives CASSARTGGSLMMVQETQYF.

CDR3 residues: CASSEAESSPNTGELFF. The CDR3 DNA follows: TGTGCCAGCAGTGAAGCGGAGTCTAGCCCGAACACCGGGGAGCTGTTTTTT. The chain has TRBV2 and TRBJ2-2, with D possibly being TRBD2 (5 bases). Germline CDR1 SNHLY, CDR2 FYNNEI. With 0 bases removed from V and 0 bases from J, the gap between germline ends came to 11 bases. The length of the CDR3 is 17 residues.

The chain recombines TRBV6-5 with TRBJ2-7; TRBD1 is a possible D gene (6 bases). The CDR3 is 13 residues long. Deletions cut 8 bases from V and 3 bases from J, with 14 bases between. From germline, CDR1 is MNHEY and CDR2 SVGAGI. The chain's CDR3 is CASSETGSYEQYF. In DNA form, the CDR3 reads TGTGCCAGCTCGGAAACAGGGAGCTACGAGCAGTACTTC.

The chain has TRBV4-3 and TRBJ2-3; D uncertain. This CDR3 has 15 residues. Germline V lookup: CDR1 LGHNA, CDR2 YSLEER. Trimming took off 1 base at V and 2 bases at J, with 10 bases between the two ends. The CDR3 loop is CASSQGVATTDTQYF. The CDR3 DNA is TGCGCCAGCAGCCAAGGTGTAGCCACCACAGATACGCAGTATTTT.

There are a few counts of this clone. The chain is built from TRBV12-3 or TRBV12-4 and TRBJ2-7; 8 bases line up with TRBD2. This CDR3 comprises 12 residues. With 7 bases clipped from V and 3 bases from J, the junction kept 2 bases outside the gene matches. The CDR3 coding sequence is TGTGCCAGCATCGGGGGGGGCTACGAGCAGTACTTC. Protein sequence: CASIGGGYEQYF.

The J gene is TRBJ1-3, the V gene TRBV6-5; D gene unclear. The V end was cut by 8 bases, the J end by 0 bases, with 11 bases between. Per germline, CDR1 MNHEY and CDR2 SVGAGI. The CDR3 has 14 residues. CDR3 DNA sequence: TGTGCCAGCGGAGGCCGGCGCTCTGGAAACACCATATATTTT. It yields the protein CASGGRRSGNTIYF.

The genes are TRBV27 and TRBJ2-2, with TRBD1 matching over 12 bases. The length of the CDR3 is 14 residues. From germline, CDR1 is MNHEY and CDR2 SMNVEV (reference sequence). With 4 bases clipped from V and 8 bases from J, the junction kept 2 bases outside the gene matches. The CDR3 loop is CASSWGQGAGELFF. The CDR3 bases are TGTGCCAGCAGTTGGGGACAGGGGGCTGGGGAGCTGTTTTTT.

The genes are TRBV27 and TRBJ2-7; the match to TRBD1 covers 8 bases. Per germline, CDR1 MNHEY and CDR2 SMNVEV (reference sequence). The CDR3 is made up of 14 amino acids. J gave up 3 bases and V 3 bases, and 4 bases lay outside the gene matches. Written as DNA, the CDR3 is TGTGCCAGCAGTTTTTCCGGGACAGGCTACGAGCAGTACTTC. Protein: CASSFSGTGYEQYF.